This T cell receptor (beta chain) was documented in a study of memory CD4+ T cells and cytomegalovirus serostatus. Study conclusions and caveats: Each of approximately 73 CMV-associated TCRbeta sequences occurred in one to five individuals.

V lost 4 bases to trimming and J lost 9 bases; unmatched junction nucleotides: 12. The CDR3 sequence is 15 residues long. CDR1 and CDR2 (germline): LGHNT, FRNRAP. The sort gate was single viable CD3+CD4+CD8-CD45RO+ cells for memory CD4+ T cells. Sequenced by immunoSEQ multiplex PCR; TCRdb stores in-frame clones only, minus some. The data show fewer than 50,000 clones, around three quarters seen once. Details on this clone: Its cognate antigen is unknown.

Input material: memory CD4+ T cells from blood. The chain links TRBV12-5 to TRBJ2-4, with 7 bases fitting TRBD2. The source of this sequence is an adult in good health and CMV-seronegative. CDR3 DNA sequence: TGTGCTAGTGGTTGGGGAATGCGGGAGTTGGGCATTCAGTACTTC. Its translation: CASGWGMRELGIQYF.